This entry is about one T cell receptor (beta chain). Its antigen is not identified. Naive CD8 isolation took CD45RO-negative cells positively selected for CCR7 and excluded terminally differentiated effector memory CD45RA+ cells. The data derive from a study of shared clonotypes between healthy human individuals. General study findings and limits: Relative to memory subsets, naive subsets generally showed larger estimated richness. Relative to their counterparts shared across all four donors, non-shared clonotypes exhibited diminished generation probabilities.

The assay was immunoSEQ multiplex PCR, and TCRdb's table has in-frame clones only and misses some. Seen here are millions of clones, over 85% observed once, and the top ten hold about 1.1%. CDR3 length: 16 residues. CDR1 is SGDLS, CDR2 YYNGEE, per germline. Trimming pared 0 bases from V and 5 bases from J, leaving 18 bases between. The TCR was taken from a man between 18 and 29 years old in good health. The rearrangement uses TRBV9 and TRBJ2-7, with TRBD2 as a possible D gene (6 bases). What was sequenced was naive CD8+ T cells sorted from blood. The CDR3 here is CASSVDGSGPGDEQYF. The DNA of the CDR3 is TGTGCCAGCAGCGTAGACGGGAGCGGGCCGGGGGACGAGCAGTACTTC. Complete variable domain (other parts from reference TRBV9 and TRBJ2-7): DSGVTQTPKHLITATGQRVTLRCSPRSGDLSVYWYQQSLDQGLQFLIQYYNGEERAKGNILERFSAQQFPDLHSELNLSSLELGDSALYFCASSVDGSGPGDEQYFGPGTRLTVT.